This T cell receptor (beta chain) was captured by sequencing in a study of blood T cell repertoires in COVID-19. Participant-given clinical history determined each cohort assignment. This clone was observed a few times. Germline V gene data show CDR1 as SEHNR and CDR2 as FQNEAQ (reference sequence). The CDR3 has 18 amino acids. V lost 1 base to trimming and J lost 0 bases; unmatched junction nucleotides: 9. Authors' processing steps: Estimation of nucleated cell counts was performed using reference gene primer amplification. Repertoires were generated with immunoSEQ multiplex PCR, while TCRdb's copy carries only in-frame clones and drops some. The V and J calls and the clone size are those of that table, but D and trimming were determined from the DNA. The sample yields around 180,000 clones, around 80% seen once.

Sequencing used PBMCs or T cells enriched from blood (not recorded which). The source of this sequence is a man aged 45 to 65 who had recovered from COVID-19. V gene TRBV7-9 combines with J gene TRBJ1-5, with 7 nucleotides matching TRBD1. CDR3 DNA: TGTGCCAGCAGCTTAGTTTGGGACAGTGATGGTAGCAATCAGCCCCAGCATTTT. Encoded protein: CASSLVWDSDGSNQPQHF.